This T cell receptor (beta chain) was captured in a study of T cell changes during pregnancy in multiple sclerosis. Deletions cut 6 bases from V and 0 bases from J, with 21 bases between. The CDR3 extends over 18 amino acids. TCRdb keeps only in-frame clones here, not all; method: immunoSEQ multiplex PCR. The data show tens of thousands of clones, 91% seen once. The chain couples TRBV23-1 to TRBJ1-5, with a possible D match to TRBD1 (5 bases). TRBV23-1 has ORF status, its function being uncertain. This TCR was recovered from a female donor with multiple sclerosis, enrolled in a pregnancy study. The starting material was CD8+ T cells from peripheral blood mononuclear cells, obtained in the second trimester of pregnancy. CDR3 DNA: TGCGCCAGCAGCCGTACAGGTGGGGGGTTGGATAGCAATCAGCCCCAGCATTTT. Protein: CASSRTGGGLDSNQPQHF.